This is a list of T cell receptor beta chains from one sample in a study of post-analysis software for immune sequencing data. TCRdb re-called the PCR reads with MiXCR, one entry per CDR3 protein. In the table there are more than 500,000 distinct CDR3 sequences, around 36% of which are singletons. The material sequenced was blood. The receptors stem from a girl under 18 with multiple sclerosis. The conserved cysteine and the conserved F or W are not part of the CDR3 here. Rows may omit the clone size; those that give it use once, few, many or a size class.

cdr3_aa clone_size j_call v_call
ASSQDRDIPQETQY NA TRBJ2-5 TRBV4-1
SATTSGGTDTQY few TRBJ2-3 TRBV20-1
ASSLAPGLLNSEQY NA NA TRBV5-1
ASRLAAYNEQF NA TRBJ2-1 TRBV2
ASSSGGSGVNEQF few TRBJ2-1 TRBV5-1
AVKGRETQY few TRBJ2-5 TRBV27
AISGGLQF NA TRBJ2-1 TRBV10-3
SATQQDHYGYT NA TRBJ1-2 TRBV20-1
AASRTGSYQETQY NA TRBJ2-5 TRBV15
ASRKTGQETQY NA TRBJ2-5 TRBV28
ASSEVGGYNEQY few NA TRBV25-1
ASRPTVEPLETQF NA TRBJ2-1 TRBV5-1
ASSPLRGGQPQH few TRBJ1-5 TRBV18
ASSKGSGLYNEQF NA TRBJ2-1 TRBV7-9
ASSRGQSATNEKLF NA TRBJ1-4 TRBV18
SARGVGGAKDEQF NA TRBJ2-1 TRBV20-1
ASSTLRVPNQPQH NA TRBJ1-5 TRBV6-2/TRBV6-3
ASSIPGGQGSKIWSYNEQF few TRBJ2-1 TRBV5-5
ASSGRWGGATDTQY NA TRBJ2-3 TRBV5-4
ASSLEVRENTEAF NA TRBJ1-1 TRBV11-2
ASSLAPGGSTEAF NA TRBJ1-1 TRBV7-2
ASSAGQVTYEQY few TRBJ2-7 TRBV5-5
ASSPDRLLYNEQF medium-sized TRBJ2-1 TRBV7-9
ASAMNTEAF NA TRBJ1-1 TRBV12-3/TRBV12-4
SAAEPLYNEQF NA TRBJ2-1 TRBV29-1
ASSPRPGTGTYEQY NA TRBJ2-7 TRBV12-3/TRBV12-4
ASSLRGPSTEAF once TRBJ1-1 TRBV7-9
SARATLAGGNEQY NA NA TRBV20-1
ASSLESGVRGYEQY few TRBJ2-7 TRBV5-1
ASSLSETSLLGQY NA TRBJ2-5 TRBV7-9
ASSDGTASNSPLH NA TRBJ1-6 TRBV3-1
ASSSGTSGAREQF NA TRBJ2-1 TRBV5-4
ASSFGLAGGLKNEQF few TRBJ2-1 TRBV6-1
ASSAAGISGNTIY NA TRBJ1-3 TRBV5-6
ASSDSTGLVLAEAF NA TRBJ1-1 TRBV6-1
ASSLLIQNPRGSYGYT few TRBJ1-2 TRBV19
SARDPTSGGGEQY NA NA TRBV20-1
ASSQVGGLTDTQY few TRBJ2-3 TRBV6-4
ASSIGPGLAVYEQY few TRBJ2-7 TRBV5-1
ASSPLGYGYT NA TRBJ1-2 TRBV28
ASSQPMGEEEQY NA TRBJ2-7 TRBV3-1
ASGQVADTQY NA TRBJ2-3 TRBV10-2
ASSWRLAETYNEQF few TRBJ2-1 TRBV4-1
ATLFGERTEAF few TRBJ1-1 TRBV6-6
SVDVMGYGYT few TRBJ1-2 TRBV29-1
ASSVAGGNQGNEQF few TRBJ2-1 TRBV9
ASSPRTSGYNEQF many TRBJ2-1 TRBV7-2
SATDTGELF NA TRBJ2-2 TRBV20-1
ASTIYEGGRY few TRBJ2-3 TRBV7-2
ASSPDGQGISPLH NA TRBJ1-6 TRBV7-9
ASALASETQY few TRBJ2-5 TRBV10-2
SAREVAGSYNEQF NA TRBJ2-1 TRBV20-1
ATSDETENTGELF NA TRBJ2-2 TRBV24-1
ASSEGGDIQF NA TRBJ2-1 TRBV6-1
ASSIDRVAQY NA TRBJ2-3 TRBV11-2
ASSQLAGGDYGYT few TRBJ1-2 TRBV3-1
ASSFARSYNEQF NA TRBJ2-1 TRBV7-2
ASSLGAYDSPLH NA TRBJ1-6 TRBV7-8